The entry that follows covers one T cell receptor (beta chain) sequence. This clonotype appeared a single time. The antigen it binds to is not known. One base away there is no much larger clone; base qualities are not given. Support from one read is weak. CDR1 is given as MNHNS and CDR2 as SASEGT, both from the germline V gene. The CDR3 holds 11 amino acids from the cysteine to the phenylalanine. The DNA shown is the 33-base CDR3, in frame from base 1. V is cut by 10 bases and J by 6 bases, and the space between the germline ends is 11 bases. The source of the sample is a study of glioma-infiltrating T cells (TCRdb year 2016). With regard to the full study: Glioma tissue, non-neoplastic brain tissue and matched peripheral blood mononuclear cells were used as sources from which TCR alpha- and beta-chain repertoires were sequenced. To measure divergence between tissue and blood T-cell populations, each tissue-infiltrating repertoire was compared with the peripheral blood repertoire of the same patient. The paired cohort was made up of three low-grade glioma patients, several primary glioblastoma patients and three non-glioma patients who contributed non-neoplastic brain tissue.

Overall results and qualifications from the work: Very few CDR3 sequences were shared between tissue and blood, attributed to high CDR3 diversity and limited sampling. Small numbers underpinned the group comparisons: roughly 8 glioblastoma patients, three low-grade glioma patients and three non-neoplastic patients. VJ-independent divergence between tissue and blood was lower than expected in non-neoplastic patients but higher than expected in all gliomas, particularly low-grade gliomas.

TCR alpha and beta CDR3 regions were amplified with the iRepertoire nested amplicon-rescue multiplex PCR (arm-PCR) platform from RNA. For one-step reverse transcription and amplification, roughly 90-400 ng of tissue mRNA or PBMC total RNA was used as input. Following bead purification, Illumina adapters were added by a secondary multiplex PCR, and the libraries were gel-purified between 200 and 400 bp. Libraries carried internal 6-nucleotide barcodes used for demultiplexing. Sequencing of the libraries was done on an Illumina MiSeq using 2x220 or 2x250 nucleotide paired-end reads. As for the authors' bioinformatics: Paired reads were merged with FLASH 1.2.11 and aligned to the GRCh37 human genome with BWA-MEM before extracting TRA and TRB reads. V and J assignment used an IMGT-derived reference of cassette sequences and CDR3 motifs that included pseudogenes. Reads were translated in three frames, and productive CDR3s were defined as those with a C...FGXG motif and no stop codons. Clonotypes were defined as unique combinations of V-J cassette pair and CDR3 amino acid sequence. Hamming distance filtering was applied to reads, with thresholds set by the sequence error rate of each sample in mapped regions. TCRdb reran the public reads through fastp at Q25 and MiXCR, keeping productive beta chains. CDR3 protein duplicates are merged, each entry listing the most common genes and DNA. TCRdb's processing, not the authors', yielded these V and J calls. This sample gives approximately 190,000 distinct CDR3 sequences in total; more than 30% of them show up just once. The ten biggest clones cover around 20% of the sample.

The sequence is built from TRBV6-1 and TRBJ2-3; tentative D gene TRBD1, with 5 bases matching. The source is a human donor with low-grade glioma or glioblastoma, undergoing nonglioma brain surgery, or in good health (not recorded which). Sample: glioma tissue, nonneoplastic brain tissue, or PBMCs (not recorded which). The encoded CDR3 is CATRQSDTQYF. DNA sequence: TGTGCCACCAGACAGTCGGATACGCAGTATTTT.